In this sample, the clone carrying this T cell receptor (beta chain) turned up once. Antigen: not known. This specimen comes from a study of OX40 agonist ivuxolimab in advanced cancers. Study details: Of the participants, approximately 38% had some prior anti-PD-1, anti-PD-L1 or anti-CTLA-4 therapy, which was allowed. Study results and limitations: Circulating CD4+ and CD8+ T cells showed clonal expansion by week 6 at 0.1 to 3.0 mg/kg.

Trimming pared 3 bases from V and 2 bases from J, leaving 18 bases between. Germline CDR1 is SGHRS and CDR2 is YFSETQ. The CDR3 is 16 amino acids. With baseline, cycle 4 day 1, and cycle 7 day 1 as timepoints, blood was sampled. TCRdb keeps only in-frame clones here, not all; method: immunoSEQ multiplex PCR. The sample gives tens of thousands of clones, roughly 90% of which show up once; 58% is in the top ten. The sequencing here drew on CD4+ or CD8+ T cells sorted from blood, taken in a trial of the OX40 agonist ivuxolimab. This TCR was recovered from an adult with an advanced solid tumor such as melanoma, head and neck, liver or kidney cancer. V usage is TRBV5-1 and J usage is TRBJ2-7, with D tentatively TRBD1 (6 bases). CDR3: CASSSMTGSTPYEQYF. The CDR3 DNA reads TGCGCCAGCAGCTCTATGACAGGCTCAACCCCCTACGAGCAGTACTTC.